A selection of T cell receptor beta chains follows, all from one sample in a study of OX40 agonist ivuxolimab in advanced cancers. Method: immunoSEQ multiplex PCR; TCRdb's copy keeps in-frame clones and lacks some. This table holds roughly 60,000 clones, roughly 85% found once. This material consisted of CD4+ or CD8+ T cells sorted from blood, taken in a trial of the OX40 agonist ivuxolimab. All receptors come from an adult with an advanced solid tumor such as melanoma, head and neck, liver or kidney cancer. Each CDR3 is given with its conserved first and last residue. D genes are given only for firm matches. Clone sizes are given selectively: once, few, many, or a class where the clone is expanded.

D: -; size: -; J: TRBJ1-6; V: TRBV14; CDR3: CASSRNNLTPLHF; DNA: TGTGCCAGCAGCCGTAACAATCTAACACCCCTCCACTTT
D: -; size: -; J: TRBJ2-1; V: TRBV10-2; CDR3: CASSESGDGEQFF; DNA: TGCGCCAGCAGTGAGTCGGGGGATGGTGAGCAGTTCTTC
D: -; size: -; J: TRBJ2-1; V: TRBV10-1; CDR3: CASSIVRGGEQFF; DNA: TGCGCCAGCTCCATAGTTCGTGGGGGGGAGCAGTTCTTC
D: -; size: -; J: TRBJ1-1; V: TRBV19; CDR3: CASSISRNTEAFF; DNA: TGTGCCAGTAGTATATCCAGGAACACTGAAGCTTTCTTT
D: -; size: -; J: TRBJ2-7; V: TRBV18; CDR3: CASCYDRSNEQYF; DNA: TGTGCCAGCTGTTACGACAGGTCCAACGAGCAGTACTTC
D: -; size: -; J: TRBJ2-1; V: TRBV11-3; CDR3: CASSLAGKRNEQFF; DNA: TGTGCCAGCAGCTTAGCGGGCAAACGCAATGAGCAGTTCTTC
D: TRBD1; size: -; J: TRBJ2-7; V: TRBV5-4; CDR3: CASSSGQGYEQYF; DNA: TGTGCCAGCTCCTCGGGACAGGGGTATGAGCAGTACTTC
D: TRBD2; size: -; J: TRBJ2-1; V: TRBV5-8; CDR3: CASSLVLAGPYNEQFF; DNA: TGTGCCAGCAGCTTGGTTTTAGCGGGGCCCTACAATGAGCAGTTCTTC
D: TRBD2; size: -; J: TRBJ2-3; V: TRBV10-3; CDR3: CAINRRTSGGDTQYF; DNA: TGTGCCATCAACCGCCGGACTAGCGGGGGAGATACGCAGTATTTT
D: -; size: -; J: TRBJ1-1; V: TRBV28; CDR3: CASSLGKNTEAFF; DNA: TGTGCCAGCAGTTTAGGGAAGAACACTGAAGCTTTCTTT
D: -; size: -; J: TRBJ1-5; V: TRBV4-1; CDR3: CASSHLRGNQPQHF; DNA: TGCGCCAGCAGCCATCTTCGGGGCAATCAGCCCCAGCATTTT
D: -; size: -; J: TRBJ2-1; V: TRBV15; CDR3: CATSRGLEQFF; DNA: TGTGCCACCAGCAGAGGGCTCGAGCAGTTCTTC
D: -; size: -; J: TRBJ1-2; V: TRBV5-6; CDR3: CASSLLANYGYTF; DNA: TGTGCCAGCAGTCTCCTAGCTAACTATGGCTACACCTTC
D: -; size: -; J: TRBJ1-1; V: TRBV5-4; CDR3: CASSSEVTEAFF; DNA: TGTGCCAGCAGCTCCGAGGTCACTGAAGCTTTCTTT
D: -; size: -; J: TRBJ2-7; V: TRBV30; CDR3: CAFRDINYEQYF; DNA: TGTGCCTTCCGGGACATTAATTACGAGCAGTACTTC
D: -; size: -; J: TRBJ2-3; V: TRBV10-3; CDR3: CAISESPSTDTQYF; DNA: TGTGCCATCAGTGAGTCACCTAGCACAGATACGCAGTATTTT
D: -; size: -; J: TRBJ2-5; V: TRBV10-1; CDR3: CAPTEKQETQYF; DNA: TGCGCCCCCACGGAGAAGCAAGAGACCCAGTACTTC
D: TRBD1; size: -; J: TRBJ2-1; V: TRBV7-9; CDR3: CASSLLTGGINNEQFF; DNA: TGTGCCAGCAGCTTATTGACAGGGGGCATAAATAATGAGCAGTTCTTC
D: TRBD2; size: -; J: TRBJ2-3; V: TRBV10-3; CDR3: CAISESELTSGMGDTQYF; DNA: TGTGCCATCAGTGAGTCGGAATTGACTAGCGGGATGGGGGATACGCAGTATTTT
D: -; size: once; J: TRBJ1-4; V: TRBV19; CDR3: CASSSPGQINEKLFF; DNA: TGTGCCAGTAGTAGCCCGGGACAAATTAATGAAAAACTGTTTTTT
D: TRBD1; size: -; J: TRBJ2-5; V: TRBV7-7; CDR3: CASSRTGDWETQYF; DNA: TGTGCTAGCAGTCGAACAGGGGATTGGGAGACCCAGTACTTC
D: TRBD2; size: -; J: TRBJ2-2; V: TRBV6-5; CDR3: CASSYVGAGEAGELFF; DNA: TGTGCCAGCAGTTACGTGGGAGCGGGAGAGGCCGGGGAGCTGTTTTTT
D: -; size: once; J: TRBJ1-2; V: TRBV27; CDR3: CASSSRWGYTDGYTF; DNA: TGTGCCAGCAGCTCCCGATGGGGCTACACCGATGGCTACACCTTC
D: -; size: -; J: TRBJ2-7; V: TRBV20-1; CDR3: CSARGDYEQYF; DNA: TGCAGTGCTAGAGGGGACTACGAGCAGTACTTC
D: -; size: -; J: TRBJ2-1; V: TRBV16; CDR3: CASKQTDRHNNEQFF; DNA: TGTGCCAGCAAGCAGACAGACCGACATAACAATGAGCAGTTCTTC
D: -; size: -; J: TRBJ2-7; V: TRBV2; CDR3: CASSEVTPLSEQYF; DNA: TGTGCCAGCAGTGAAGTTACTCCCCTCAGCGAGCAGTACTTC
D: -; size: -; J: TRBJ1-1; V: TRBV6-1; CDR3: CASSPGGGRQAFF; DNA: TGTGCCAGCAGTCCCGGGGGTGGGCGGCAAGCTTTCTTT
D: -; size: -; J: TRBJ2-5; V: TRBV18; CDR3: CASSRESQETQYF; DNA: TGTGCCAGCTCACGGGAGAGCCAAGAGACCCAGTACTTC
D: TRBD1; size: -; J: TRBJ2-7; V: TRBV30; CDR3: CAWSVLPGGREQYF; DNA: TGTGCCTGGAGTGTACTCCCAGGGGGAAGGGAGCAGTACTTC
D: TRBD1; size: -; J: TRBJ2-7; V: TRBV30; CDR3: CACIWTGTYEQYF; DNA: TGTGCCTGCATCTGGACAGGGACCTACGAGCAGTACTTC
D: -; size: once; J: TRBJ1-1; V: TRBV6-5; CDR3: CASSLTSVTEAFF; DNA: TGTGCCAGCAGTTTAACGTCGGTCACTGAAGCTTTCTTT
D: -; size: -; J: TRBJ2-1; V: TRBV29-1; CDR3: CSGGEPGDEQFF; DNA: TGCAGCGGAGGTGAACCGGGCGATGAGCAGTTCTTC
D: -; size: -; J: TRBJ2-6; V: TRBV5-6; CDR3: CASSLEGSGANVLTF; DNA: TGTGCCAGCAGCTTGGAAGGCTCTGGGGCCAACGTCCTGACTTTC
D: TRBD2; size: -; J: TRBJ2-1; V: TRBV19; CDR3: CASRHGTSGSNEQFF; DNA: TGTGCCAGTAGGCATGGGACTAGCGGGAGTAATGAGCAGTTCTTC
D: -; size: -; J: TRBJ1-4; V: TRBV5-4; CDR3: CASSLAGAPNEKLFF; DNA: TGTGCCAGCAGCTTGGCCGGAGCCCCGAATGAAAAACTGTTTTTT
D: -; size: -; J: TRBJ1-1; V: TRBV5-1; CDR3: CASTLGAGNTEAFF; DNA: TGCGCCAGCACATTAGGAGCAGGGAACACTGAAGCTTTCTTT